This T cell receptor (beta chain) was sequenced during a study of shared clonotypes between healthy human individuals. Findings and caveats of the study: A limitation of the genetic and exposure-history diversity represented arose from few donors. Generation probability values for non-shared clonotypes were lower than those for clonotypes shared by all four donors. Deeper or shallower sequencing was expected to change how clonotypes are shared among donors.

Assay: immunoSEQ multiplex PCR; the TCRdb copy retains only in-frame clones and omits some. Altogether about 590,000 clones are present, roughly 95% being singletons, with the ten largest covering around 0.097%. Cells designated naive CD8 were CD45RO-negative and were positively selected for CCR7, with terminally differentiated effector memory CD45RA+ cells excluded. The study enrolled healthy HIV-negative adults without recent acute infections or vaccinations as donors. The length of the CDR3 is 13 residues. Trimming stripped 8 bases from V and 1 base from J, with 8 bases between. Germline CDR1 is SNHLY and CDR2 is FYNNEI. On this clone: What it binds is unknown.

The TCR comes from a woman aged 30 to 39 in good health. The V gene is TRBV2, the J gene TRBJ2-2, with a weak D call TRBD1 (5 bases). The specimen was naive CD8+ T cells sorted from blood. The chain's CDR3 is CASGQGNTGELFF. DNA of the CDR3: TGTGCCAGCGGGCAGGGGAACACCGGGGAGCTGTTTTTT.